These 12 T cell receptor beta chains share one sample of origin, sequenced in a study of T cells in women clearing cervical HPV infection. Profiling relied on immunoSEQ multiplex PCR, and the TCRdb table lists in-frame clones only, not all of them. The sample holds 20,000 to 25,000 clones. Sequenced input: blood buffy coat. The source of these receptors is a woman aged 18 to 75 with a cervical HPV16 infection that either progressed to CIN3+ or cleared (not recorded which).

Points on this clone: The observed sequence ends 3 residues before the CDR3 terminus, with the missing tail filled in from the germline J gene. The rearrangement uses TRBV2 and TRBJ1-2, with a weak D call TRBD1 (5 bases). The CDR3 is made up of 15 amino acids. Trimming left V 7 bases short and J 6 bases short, with 21 bases between. Germline CDR1 reads SNHLY; CDR2 reads FYNNEI. CDR3 bases read: TGTGCCAGCAACGATCTCAAGGGGCCGAGCCATGGC. It codes for CASNDLKGPSHG. The entire CDR3 sequence reads CASNDLKGPSHGYTF. Together with reference TRBV2 and TRBJ1-2, the CDR3 gives the full variable domain: EPEVTQTPSHQVTQMGQEVILRCVPISNHLYFYWYRQILGQKVEFLVSFYNNEISEKSEIFDDQFSVERPDGSNFTLKIRSTKLEDSAMYFCASNDLKGPSHGYTFGSGTRLTVV.

About this clone itself: The CDR3 end lies 3 residues beyond the end of the read and is filled in from the germline J gene. The rearrangement joins TRBV19 to TRBJ1-1, with D tentatively TRBD1 (5 bases). Looked up from germline, CDR1 is LNHDA and CDR2 is SQIVND (reference sequence). The CDR3 length is 12 residues. The germline V and J ends were trimmed by 5 bases and 4 bases, with 8 bases remaining between them. This CDR3 reads CASSPTGTEAFF. The DNA read from the CDR3 is TGTGCCAGTAGTCCTACAGGCACTGAA. Using reference TRBV19 and TRBJ1-1 for the parts outside the CDR3, the full variable domain is DGGITQSPKYLFRKEGQNVTLSCEQNLNHDAMYWYRQDPGQGLRLIYYSQIVNDFQKGDIAEGYSVSREKKESFPLTVTSAQKNPTAFYLCASSPTGTEAFFGQGTRLTVV.

As to this clone: The CDR3 extends 3 residues past the end of the read, so its final part is completed from the germline J gene. V is TRBV20-1 and J is TRBJ1-4; 9 bases fit TRBD1. Unmatched junction bases numbered 6, after V lost 6 bases and J lost 7 bases. Germline assignment: CDR1 DFQATT and CDR2 SNEGSKA (reference sequence). The CDR3 totals 13 residues. The CDR3 spells CSAATGGREKLFF. The covered CDR3 bases are TGCAGTGCCGCGACAGGGGGTCGTGAAAAA.

Concerning this clone itself: The read ends 3 residues shy of where the CDR3 ends; the end is completed using the germline J gene. This chain uses TRBV11-2 with TRBJ1-1; TRBD1 might be the D (5 bases). The germline gives CDR1 SGHAT, CDR2 FQNNGV. The length of the CDR3 is 12 residues. The CDR3 loop reads CASSLVSDTAFF. CDR3 DNA (partial): TGTGCCAGCAGCTTAGTTTCGGACACA.

As concerns this clone: The read is 3 residues too short to cover the CDR3 end, so that end is filled in from the germline J gene. The V gene is TRBV6-1, the J gene TRBJ1-1; D is uncertain. Trimming left V 1 base short and J 4 bases short, with 7 bases between. The CDR3 loop spans 13 amino acids. The germline V gene encodes CDR1 MNHNS and CDR2 SASEGT. The CDR3 reads CASSEEGGTEAFF. The DNA read from the CDR3 is TGTGCCAGCAGTGAAGAAGGCGGCACTGAA.

As to this clone: With the read ending 3 residues before the CDR3 end, the germline J gene is used to fill in that end. The chain combines TRBV30 with TRBJ1-4; the D is unclear. Deletions cut 4 bases from V and 5 bases from J, with 11 bases between. From germline, CDR1 is GTSNPN and CDR2 SVGIG (reference sequence). The CDR3 is made up of 13 amino acids. The CDR3 sequence: CAWNIQQNEKLFF. The part of the CDR3 DNA that was read is TGTGCCTGGAATATACAGCAGAATGAAAAA.

As for this clone: The read ends 3 residues shy of where the CDR3 ends; the end is completed using the germline J gene. The chain links TRBV5-1 to TRBJ1-6; D not certain. The length of the CDR3 is 15 residues. CDR1 and CDR2 (germline): SGHRS, YFSETQ. V shed 2 bases and J shed 0 bases, with 6 bases lying between them. The covered CDR3 bases are TGCGCCAGCAGCTTTGCGAGCTCCTATAATTCACCC. It is translated as CASSFASSYNSP. The CDR3 in its entirety is CASSFASSYNSPLHF.

CDR3: CASSENVGTDTQYF. Partial CDR3 DNA: TGTGCCAGCAGTGAAAACGTAGGGACAGATACG. V usage is TRBV6-1 and J usage is TRBJ2-3; no definite D call. The read finishes 3 residues shy of the CDR3 end, and the germline J gene is used to complete it. CDR1 is MNHNS and CDR2 is SASEGT in the germline V gene. The V end was cut by 2 bases, the J end by 3 bases, with 9 bases between. The CDR3 totals 14 residues.

About this clone: The CDR3 end falls 3 residues outside the read, so it is completed with the germline J gene. This chain joins TRBV2 and TRBJ2-7; 7 bases line up with TRBD1. The CDR3 is 13 amino acids. Germline V lookup: CDR1 SNHLY, CDR2 FYNNEI. The junction had 7 bases not matched to a gene; V was cut back by 6 bases and J by 5 bases. CDR3 DNA, as far as it was read: TGTGCCAGCAGAGAGACAGGGCACCACGAG. It codes for CASRETGHHE. The CDR3 in its entirety is CASRETGHHEQYF.

A remark on this clone: The read ends 3 residues shy of where the CDR3 ends; the end is completed using the germline J gene. The chain links TRBV30 to TRBJ1-4, with D unresolved. Germline CDR1 GTSNPN, CDR2 SVGIG (reference sequence). The V end was cut by 0 bases, the J end by 7 bases, with 15 bases between. The CDR3 totals 15 residues. The covered CDR3 bases are TGTGCCTGGAGTGTAACCCGCAGCGCTGGTGAAAAA. As protein: CAWSVTRSAGEK. The full CDR3 reads CAWSVTRSAGEKLFF.

As for this clone: The read comes to an end 3 residues before the CDR3 does, leaving the germline J gene to fill in the end. The V call is TRBV29-1, the J call TRBJ2-7; the D is unclear. Germline CDR1 is SQVTM and CDR2 is ANQGSEA. The V gene lost 6 bases and the J gene lost 3 bases, with 9 bases spanning the gap. CDR3 length: 11 residues. CDR3 bases read: TGCAGCGTACAACACGACTACGAG. It encodes CSVQHDYE. The complete CDR3 sequence is CSVQHDYEQYF.

Note on this clone: The read gets to within 3 residues of the CDR3 end, and the germline J gene fills in the rest. V is TRBV20-1 and J is TRBJ1-2; D is ambiguous. CDR1 is DFQATT, CDR2 SNEGSKA, per germline (reference sequence). Trimming removed 0 bases from V and 4 bases from J, with 18 bases in between. CDR3 length equals 16 residues. The sequenced part of the CDR3 DNA is TGCAGTGCTAGAGATGGGCTGTTAGGCCCCGTCTATGGC. Its protein product is CSARDGLLGPVYG. The CDR3, in full, reads CSARDGLLGPVYGYTF.